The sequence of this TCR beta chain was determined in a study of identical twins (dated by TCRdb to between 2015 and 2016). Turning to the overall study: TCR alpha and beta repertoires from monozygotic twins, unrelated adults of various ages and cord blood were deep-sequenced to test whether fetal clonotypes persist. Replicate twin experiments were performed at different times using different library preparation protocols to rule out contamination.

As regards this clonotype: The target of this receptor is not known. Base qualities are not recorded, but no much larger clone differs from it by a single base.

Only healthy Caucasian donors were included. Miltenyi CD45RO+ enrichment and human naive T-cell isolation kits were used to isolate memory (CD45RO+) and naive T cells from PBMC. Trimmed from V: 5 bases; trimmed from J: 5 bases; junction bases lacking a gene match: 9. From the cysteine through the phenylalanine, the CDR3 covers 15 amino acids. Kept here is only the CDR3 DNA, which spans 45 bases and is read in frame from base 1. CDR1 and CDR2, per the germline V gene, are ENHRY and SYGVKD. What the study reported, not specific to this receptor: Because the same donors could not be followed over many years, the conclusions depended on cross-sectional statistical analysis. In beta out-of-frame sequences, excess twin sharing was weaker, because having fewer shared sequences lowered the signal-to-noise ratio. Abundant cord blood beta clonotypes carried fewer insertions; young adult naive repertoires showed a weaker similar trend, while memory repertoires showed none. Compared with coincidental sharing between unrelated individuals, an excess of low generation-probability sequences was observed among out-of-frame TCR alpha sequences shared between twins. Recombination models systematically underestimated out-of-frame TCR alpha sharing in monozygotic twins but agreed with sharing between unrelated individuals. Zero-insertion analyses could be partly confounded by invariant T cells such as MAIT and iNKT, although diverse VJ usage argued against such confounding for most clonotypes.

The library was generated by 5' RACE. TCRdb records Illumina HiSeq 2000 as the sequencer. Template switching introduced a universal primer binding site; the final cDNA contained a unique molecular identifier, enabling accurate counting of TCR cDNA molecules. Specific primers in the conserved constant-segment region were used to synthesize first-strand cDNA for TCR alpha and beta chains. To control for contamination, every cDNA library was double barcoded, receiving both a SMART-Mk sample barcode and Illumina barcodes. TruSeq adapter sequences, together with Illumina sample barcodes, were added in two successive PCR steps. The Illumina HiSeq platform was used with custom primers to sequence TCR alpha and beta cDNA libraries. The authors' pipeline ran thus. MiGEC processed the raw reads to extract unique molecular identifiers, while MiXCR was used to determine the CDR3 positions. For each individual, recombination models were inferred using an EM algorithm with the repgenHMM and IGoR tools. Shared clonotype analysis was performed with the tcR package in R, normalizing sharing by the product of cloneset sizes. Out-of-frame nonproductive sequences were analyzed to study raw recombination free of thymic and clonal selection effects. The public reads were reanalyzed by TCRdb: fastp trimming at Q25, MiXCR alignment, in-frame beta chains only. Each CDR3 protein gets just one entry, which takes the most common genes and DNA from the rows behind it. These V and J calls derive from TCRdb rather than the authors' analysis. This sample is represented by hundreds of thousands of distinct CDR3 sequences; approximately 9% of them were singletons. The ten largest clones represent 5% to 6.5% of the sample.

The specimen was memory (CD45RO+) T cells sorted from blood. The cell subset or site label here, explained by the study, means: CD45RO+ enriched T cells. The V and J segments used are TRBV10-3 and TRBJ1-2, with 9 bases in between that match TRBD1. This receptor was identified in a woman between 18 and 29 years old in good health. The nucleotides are TGTGCCATCAGTCAACCTTCGGGACAGGGATATGGCTACACCTTC. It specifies CAISQPSGQGYGYTF.